The 14 T cell receptor beta chains below were found in one sample sequenced in a study of identical twins. TCRdb passed the 5' RACE reads through MiXCR, listing each CDR3 protein once. The sample lists approximately 210,000 distinct CDR3 sequences, around a sixth occurring once. These data were likewise used in another study, on T cells expressing NK-cell markers.

The source material was CD8+ T cells sorted from blood. The source of these receptors is a woman between 18 and 30 years old in good health.

This clonotype has more than one count but fewer than ten. The rearrangement joins TRBV7-2 to TRBJ1-5; D is unresolved. Between the trimmed V and J ends, which lost 4 bases and 8 bases, there was a span of 6 bases. Per germline, CDR1 SGHTA and CDR2 FQGNSA. The CDR3 totals 11 residues. In DNA, the CDR3 is TGTGCCAGCAGCTCTGGGGAGCCCCAGCATTTT. Protein: CASSSGEPQHF.

The genes are TRBV7-9 and TRBJ2-3; no clear D. Trimming stripped 9 bases from V and 0 bases from J, with 10 bases between. The CDR3 length is 13 residues. CDR1 SEHNR and CDR2 FQNEAQ come from the germline V gene (reference sequence). In nucleotides, the CDR3 is TGTGCCAGTCATGAAACTAGCACAGATACGCAGTATTTT. It yields the protein CASHETSTDTQYF.

The sample holds a few counts of this clonotype. The rearrangement joins TRBV6-2 or TRBV6-3 to TRBJ2-5; D gene ambiguous. The CDR3 extends over 14 amino acids. Trimming stripped 4 bases from V and 5 bases from J, with 14 bases between. Per the germline V gene, CDR1 is MNHEY and CDR2 is SVGEGT. The CDR3 nucleotides are TGTGCCAGCAGTTCGTGGATCTCCTCGGAGACCCAGTACTTC. This gives the protein CASSSWISSETQYF.

This clonotype has a handful of counts. V and J are TRBV4-2 and TRBJ2-1; TRBD2 matches at 8 bases. V was clipped by 0 bases and J by 6 bases; unmatched bases: 4. The CDR3 contains 15 residues. Germline CDR1 LGHNA, CDR2 YNFKEQ. CDR3 sequence: CASSQDGLASNEQFF. CDR3 sequence (DNA): TGTGCCAGCAGCCAAGATGGACTAGCCTCCAATGAGCAGTTCTTC.

This clonotype was seen ten or more times. The rearrangement uses TRBV5-6 and TRBJ2-1, with D perhaps given as TRBD1 or TRBD2 (5 bases each). The germline V gene encodes CDR1 SGHDT and CDR2 YYEEEE. The CDR3 runs to 11 residues. V was shortened by 4 bases and J by 9 bases, with 8 bases between the two germline ends. The CDR3 region is CASSGDGEQFF. The CDR3 DNA sequence: TGTGCCAGCAGCGGGGACGGTGAGCAGTTCTTC.

The chain joins TRBV6-1 to TRBJ2-3; TRBD2 is a possible D gene (6 bases). V lost 10 bases and J lost 1, with 18 bases in between. Germline lookup yields CDR1 MNHNS and CDR2 SASEGT. This CDR3 contains 15 residues. CDR3 loop: CATGNSGSGTDTQYF. The CDR3 bases are TGTGCCACGGGAAATAGCGGATCCGGCACAGATACGCAGTATTTT.

This clonotype was observed many times. The gene calls are TRBV6-4 and TRBJ2-3; 8 bases agree with TRBD2. Germline CDR1 MRHNA, CDR2 SNTAGT. Trimming removed 8 bases from V and 4 bases from J; junction bases left unmatched: 5. This CDR3 region has 13 residues. The CDR3 here is CASGSGEADTQYF. DNA for the CDR3: TGTGCCAGCGGTAGCGGGGAAGCAGATACGCAGTATTTT.

The chain combines TRBV4-1 with TRBJ1-4; D is ambiguous. CDR1 and CDR2 from the germline V gene are MGHRA and YSYEKL. The CDR3 is made up of 14 amino acids. Trimming left V 7 bases short and J 0 bases short, with 9 bases between. The DNA of the CDR3 is TGCGCCAGCATAGGCCCTACAACTAATGAAAAACTGTTTTTT. This translates into CASIGPTTNEKLFF.

The chain has TRBV12-3 or TRBV12-4 and TRBJ2-1; possible D gene TRBD2, 7 bases. With 5 bases removed from V and 6 bases from J, the gap between germline ends came to 20 bases. The CDR3 length is 16 residues. In nucleotides, the CDR3 is TGTGCCAGCAGTCTACCCGCGGGGGCTGACGGCAATGAGCAGTTCTTC. It encodes CASSLPAGADGNEQFF.

The V call is TRBV6-1, the J call TRBJ1-4; D gene ambiguous. Trimming removed 7 bases at V and 7 bases at J, with 19 bases between. This CDR3 has 15 amino acids. Germline CDR1 is MNHNS and CDR2 is SASEGT. The CDR3 spells CASIKKWVFGEKLFF. As DNA, the CDR3 is TGTGCCAGCATCAAGAAGTGGGTGTTTGGTGAAAAACTGTTTTTT.

This chain joins TRBV13 and TRBJ2-3; 10 bases line up with TRBD2. V trimming: 4 bases; J trimming: 4 bases; junction bases outside the gene matches: 8. Germline V gene data show CDR1 as PRHDT and CDR2 as FYEKMQ (reference sequence). CDR3 length: 16 residues. The CDR3 reads CASSSRKRGGPDTQYF. DNA of the CDR3: TGTGCCAGCAGCTCAAGAAAGCGGGGGGGCCCAGATACGCAGTATTTT. Together with reference TRBV13 and TRBJ2-3, the CDR3 gives the full variable domain: AAGVIQSPRHLIKEKRETATLKCYPIPRHDTVYWYQQGPGQDPQFLISFYEKMQSDKGSIPDRFSAQQFSDYHSELNMSSLELGDSALYFCASSSRKRGGPDTQYFGPGTRLTVL.

The rearrangement uses TRBV7-8 and TRBJ2-1; possibly TRBD1 or TRBD2 for D (5 bases each). The V gene's germline CDR1 is SGHVS and CDR2 FQNEAQ. The germline V and J ends were trimmed by 5 bases and 8 bases, with 13 bases remaining between them. The CDR3 totals 13 residues. The CDR3 sequence: CASSPAVGDEQFF. The CDR3 DNA reads TGTGCCAGCAGCCCAGCGGTAGGGGATGAGCAGTTCTTC.

In this sample, this clonotype turned up a few times. This chain connects TRBV20-1 to TRBJ2-1; no clear D. This CDR3 region has 11 residues. V was pared by 6 bases and J by 2 bases, with 5 bases between. Looked up from germline, CDR1 is DFQATT and CDR2 is SNEGSKA (reference sequence). The CDR3 spells CSAEAYNEQFF. CDR3 nucleotides: TGCAGTGCCGAGGCCTACAATGAGCAGTTCTTC.

Here the CDR3 reads CASSSGQAHTDTQYF. In DNA, the CDR3 is TGTGCCAGCAGTTCAGGACAGGCACACACAGATACGCAGTATTTT. V usage is TRBV6-5 and J usage is TRBJ2-3, with 7 bases that match TRBD1. Per the germline V gene, CDR1 is MNHEY and CDR2 is SVGAGI. The CDR3 covers 15 residues. After removal of 4 bases from V and 2 bases from J, the junction contained 6 bases not matched to a gene.